This T cell receptor beta chain derives from a study of control samples from healthy donors and cancer patients. Using immunoSEQ multiplex PCR, the repertoire was profiled, and TCRdb retains in-frame clones only, with some absent. The table shows under 150,000 clones, with 80% to 95% occurring only once. Germline V gene lookup returns CDR1 MNHEY and CDR2 SMNVEV (reference sequence). J was trimmed by 3 bases and V by 2 bases; bases with no gene match: 6. The CDR3 runs to 15 residues. This clonotype was obtained from a man younger than 40 in good health. V gene TRBV27 combines with J gene TRBJ2-7, with 8 bases identical to TRBD1. Sequenced: blood. The CDR3 bases are TGTGCCAGCAGTTTAACAGGGGGACCTCTCTACGAGCAGTACTTC. It specifies CASSLTGGPLYEQYF.